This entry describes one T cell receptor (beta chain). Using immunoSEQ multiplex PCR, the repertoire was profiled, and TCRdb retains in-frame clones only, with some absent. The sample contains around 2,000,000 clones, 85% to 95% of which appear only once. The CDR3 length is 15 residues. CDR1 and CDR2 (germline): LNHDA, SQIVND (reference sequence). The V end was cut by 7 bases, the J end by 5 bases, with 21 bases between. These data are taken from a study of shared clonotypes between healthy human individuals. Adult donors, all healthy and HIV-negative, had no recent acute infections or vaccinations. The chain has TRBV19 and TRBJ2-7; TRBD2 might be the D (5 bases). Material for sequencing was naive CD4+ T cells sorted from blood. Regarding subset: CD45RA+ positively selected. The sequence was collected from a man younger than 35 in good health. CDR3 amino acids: CASTPGGGNTNEQYF. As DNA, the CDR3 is TGTGCCAGTACCCCTGGAGGAGGAAACACAAACGAGCAGTACTTC.